Presented here are 29 T cell receptor beta chains from one specimen sequenced in a study of cytomegalovirus exposure and HLA in healthy donors. Use of 60 Vbeta and 13 Jbeta primers characterized the PCR. TCRdb's table, derived via immunoSEQ multiplex PCR, lists solely in-frame clones and lacks some. The table lists 150,000 or so clones, around 75% of them singletons. The sequenced material came from PBMCs. These receptors came from a man younger than 45 in good health and CMV-seronegative.

This chain's CDR3 is CASASGSMNEQFF. In DNA form, the CDR3 reads TGTGCTAGCGCTAGCGGGAGTATGAATGAGCAGTTCTTC. The gene calls are TRBV12-5 and TRBJ2-1, with TRBD2 identical over 10 bases. V dropped 9 bases and J dropped 7; count of bases not matched to a gene: 6. Germline CDR1 is LGHNT and CDR2 is FRNRAP. This CDR3 contains 13 residues.

V is TRBV4-2 and J is TRBJ2-3; 10 bases are a match to TRBD2. The V gene's germline CDR1 is LGHNA and CDR2 YNFKEQ. The CDR3 is 16 residues long. V shed 3 bases, J shed 4 bases, and the junction held 7 bases outside the gene matches. For the CDR3, the DNA is TGTGCCAGCAGCCACGCCGGGACTAGCGTCGCAGATACGCAGTATTTT. It codes for CASSHAGTSVADTQYF.

The gene calls are TRBV19 and TRBJ1-4; D ambiguous. CDR1 is LNHDA, CDR2 SQIVND, per germline (reference sequence). Trimming took 3 bases from V and 2 from J, leaving 10 bases between them. The CDR3 consists of 15 residues. The CDR3 DNA is TGTGCCAGTAGTATGATGTCAGGCACTAATGAAAAACTGTTTTTT. Its protein is CASSMMSGTNEKLFF. The whole variable domain, filled in from reference TRBV19 and TRBJ1-4, reads DGGITQSPKYLFRKEGQNVTLSCEQNLNHDAMYWYRQDPGQGLRLIYYSQIVNDFQKGDIAEGYSVSREKKESFPLTVTSAQKNPTAFYLCASSMMSGTNEKLFFGSGTQLSVL.

The chain is built from TRBV4-2 and TRBJ2-5; the match to TRBD2 covers 8 bases. V shed 3 bases and J 1 base; nucleotides not matched to a gene: 7. The CDR3 contains 16 residues. The germline CDR1 and CDR2 sequences are LGHNA and YNFKEQ. CDR3 bases: TGTGCCAGCAGCCATGGCGGGCTAGCGGGCCAAGAGACCCAGTACTTC. Translating it yields CASSHGGLAGQETQYF.

The CDR3: CASSPSGGRRDTQYF. The CDR3 coding sequence is TGTGCCAGCTCACCTTCAGGGGGCAGGAGAGATACGCAGTATTTT. This rearrangement joins TRBV18 to TRBJ2-3; the match to TRBD1 covers 8 bases. Trimming removed 3 bases from V and 5 bases from J; junction bases left unmatched: 7. Germline lookup yields CDR1 KGHSH and CDR2 LQKENI. This CDR3 has 15 residues.

The rearrangement uses TRBV2 and TRBJ1-2; 8 bases are a match to TRBD1. The CDR3 runs 16 residues. The V segment lost 4 bases and the J segment 2 bases; nucleotides outside the gene matches: 9. CDR1 is SNHLY, CDR2 FYNNEI, per germline. CDR3 loop: CASSGRIGQGNYGYTF. The CDR3 region has the DNA TGTGCCAGCAGTGGTAGGATCGGACAGGGAAACTATGGCTACACCTTC.

CDR3 loop: CASSKPGLPEAFF. CDR3 bases: TGTGCCAGCAGTAAACCAGGGCTCCCTGAAGCTTTCTTT. V is TRBV28 and J is TRBJ1-1; weak D call: TRBD1 (5 bases). Germline loops: CDR1 MDHEN, CDR2 SYDVKM. CDR3 length: 13 amino acids. V shed 5 bases and J shed 6 bases, with 13 bases lying between them.

The V call is TRBV7-2, the J call TRBJ2-7; possible D gene TRBD2, 6 bases. The CDR3 runs to 15 residues. Germline V gene data show CDR1 as SGHTA and CDR2 as FQGNSA. Trimming took off 4 bases at V and 0 bases at J, with 13 bases between the two ends. The CDR3 DNA is TGTGCCAGCAGCTCCGGGCAGGGACTCTCCTACGAGCAGTACTTC. Translating gives CASSSGQGLSYEQYF.

The chain links TRBV5-1 to TRBJ2-7; maybe TRBD1 (6 bases). With 2 bases removed from V and 3 bases from J, the gap between germline ends came to 15 bases. The CDR3 contains 15 residues. CDR1 and CDR2 from the germline V gene are SGHRS and YFSETQ. CDR3 protein: CASSLNSGHVYEQYF. CDR3 nucleotides: TGCGCCAGCAGCTTAAACTCGGGACACGTCTACGAGCAGTACTTC. Supplemented by reference TRBV5-1 and TRBJ2-7, the full variable domain reads KAGVTQTPRYLIKTRGQQVTLSCSPISGHRSVSWYQQTPGQGLQFLFEYFSETQRNKGNFPGRFSGRQFSNSRSEMNVSTLELGDSALYLCASSLNSGHVYEQYFGPGTRLTVT.

The chain couples TRBV4-1 to TRBJ1-2; D uncertain. V dropped 1 base and J dropped 4 bases, with 16 bases sitting between them. Germline lookup yields CDR1 MGHRA and CDR2 YSYEKL. The CDR3 contains 16 residues. As DNA, the CDR3 is TGCGCCAGCAGCCAAGTATATGGGAGTCAAGGCTATGGCTACACCTTC. This encodes CASSQVYGSQGYGYTF.

The rearrangement joins TRBV10-3 to TRBJ2-7; 11 positions match TRBD2. From germline, CDR1 is ENHRY and CDR2 SYGVKD. With V trimmed by 0 bases and J by 5 bases, 3 bases remained unmatched. The CDR3 has 15 amino acids. CDR3 region: CAISESSGRAHEQYF. CDR3 nucleotide sequence: TGTGCCATCAGTGAGTCTAGCGGGAGGGCCCACGAGCAGTACTTC.

CDR3 residues: CASSYGTGGQETQYF. The DNA of the CDR3 is TGTGCCAGCAGTTATGGTACAGGGGGCCAAGAGACCCAGTACTTC. The chain combines TRBV7-7 with TRBJ2-5; TRBD1 agrees at 8 bases. This CDR3 contains 15 residues. Trimming at V came to 6 bases and at J to 1 base, leaving 7 bases not matched to a gene. Looked up from germline, CDR1 is SSHAT and CDR2 is FNYEAQ (reference sequence).

To note about this clone: The CDR3 ends on some other residue instead of the conserved phenylalanine or tryptophan, so this is likely a read error. This sequence joins TRBV19 and TRBJ2-7, with D possibly being TRBD2 (5 bases). CDR3 length: 13 amino acids. Germline V gene lookup returns CDR1 LNHDA and CDR2 SQIVND (reference sequence). Trimming cost V 1 base and J 3 bases, with 7 bases left between them. The CDR3 nucleotides are TGTGCCAGTAGTATAGGGACTTTCTACGAGCAGTACCTC. Residues: CASSIGTFYEQYL.

This chain joins TRBV5-1 and TRBJ1-1; no definite D call. V dropped 3 bases and J dropped 8 bases, with 17 bases sitting between them. The CDR3 consists of 14 residues. CDR1 SGHRS and CDR2 YFSETQ come from the germline V gene. The CDR3 region has the DNA TGCGCCAGCAGCTCCAAGGGCCCGGGGAGCGAAGCTTTCTTT. Translating gives CASSSKGPGSEAFF.

This clone was picked up a small number of times. The V and J genes are TRBV29-1 and TRBJ2-1; possible D gene TRBD1, 5 bases. V was cut by 6 bases and J by 8 bases, with 17 bases left in between. This CDR3 has 13 amino acids. Germline V lookup: CDR1 SQVTM, CDR2 ANQGSEA. The CDR3 loop is CSVRYRRRDEQFF. The DNA of the CDR3 is TGCAGCGTACGTTACAGGAGAAGGGATGAGCAGTTCTTC.

The genes are TRBV25-1 and TRBJ1-1; TRBD1 aligns across 7 bases. The CDR3 sequence is 16 residues long. The V gene end was trimmed by 6 bases and the J gene end by 1 base; junction bases not matched to a gene: 11. Germline CDR1 MGHDK, CDR2 SYGVNS. CDR3 region: CASSSPGGRSNTEAFF. CDR3 nucleotide sequence: TGTGCCAGCAGCTCCCCAGGGGGAAGATCGAACACTGAAGCTTTCTTT.

For the CDR3, the DNA is TGTGCCATCAGTGAGCAGGGGGCAACCTACGAGCAGTACTTC. Translation: CAISEQGATYEQYF. This rearrangement joins TRBV10-3 to TRBJ2-7; 8 positions agree with TRBD1. J lost 2 bases, V lost 2 bases, and 2 bases had no gene match. Per germline, CDR1 ENHRY and CDR2 SYGVKD. The CDR3 has 14 amino acids.

The rearrangement uses TRBV18 and TRBJ1-1, with TRBD1 identical over 7 bases. Germline V gene lookup returns CDR1 KGHSH and CDR2 LQKENI. J was trimmed by 0 bases and V by 3 bases; bases with no gene match: 4. This CDR3 comprises 15 residues. Here the CDR3 DNA reads TGTGCCAGCTCACCGGGACAGCTTATGAACACTGAAGCTTTCTTT. Translating gives CASSPGQLMNTEAFF.

This chain connects TRBV28 to TRBJ1-1; D gene ambiguous. Trimming removed 6 bases at V and 6 bases at J, with 11 bases between. The germline gives CDR1 MDHEN, CDR2 SYDVKM. CDR3 length: 12 amino acids. In DNA, the CDR3 is TGTGCCAGCAGCCCGGGATCGGCTGAAGCTTTCTTT. It translates to CASSPGSAEAFF.

This clone was seen a few times. The rearrangement joins TRBV14 to TRBJ1-4; D unresolved. The germline gives CDR1 SGHDN, CDR2 FVKESK. The V end lost 4 bases, the J end lost 8 bases, and 11 bases lay between the germline ends. This CDR3 has 13 residues. As DNA, the CDR3 is TGTGCCAGCAGCCTCCTATCGGTCGAAAAACTGTTTTTT. It is translated as CASSLLSVEKLFF.

The V and J genes are TRBV5-1 and TRBJ2-1; 9 bases are shared with TRBD2. The CDR3 is 15 amino acids. The trim removed 6 bases at V and 4 bases at J, leaving 8 bases unmatched. Germline values: CDR1 SGHRS, CDR2 YFSETQ. CDR3 sequence: CASISLAGTYNEQFF. In nucleotides, the CDR3 is TGCGCCAGCATCTCTCTAGCGGGGACTTACAATGAGCAGTTCTTC.

This sequence joins TRBV27 and TRBJ2-7; perhaps TRBD1 as D (6 bases). This CDR3 contains 15 residues. V lost 5 bases to trimming and J lost 2 bases, with 16 bases between them. The germline V gene encodes CDR1 MNHEY and CDR2 SMNVEV (reference sequence). CDR3 amino acids: CASSIVGAGTYEQYF. CDR3 sequence (DNA): TGTGCCAGCAGTATTGTGGGGGCCGGAACCTACGAGCAGTACTTC.

This clone has just one count. The gene calls are TRBV4-1 and TRBJ2-3; TRBD2 matches 11 bases. The CDR3 consists of 16 residues. V lost 4 bases, J lost 2 bases, and 5 bases stayed unmatched. Germline V gives CDR1 MGHRA, CDR2 YSYEKL. CDR3: CASSPRLAGYTDTQYF. The CDR3, as DNA: TGCGCCAGCAGCCCAAGACTAGCGGGGTACACAGATACGCAGTATTTT.

The chain uses TRBV7-9 and TRBJ2-5, with 8 bases that match TRBD2. V was clipped by 3 bases and J by 5 bases; unmatched bases: 8. This CDR3 has 15 amino acids. CDR1 is SEHNR and CDR2 is FQNEAQ in the germline V gene (reference sequence). The chain's CDR3 is CASSFAGTRGETQYF. The CDR3 DNA reads TGTGCCAGCAGCTTCGCCGGGACTAGAGGCGAGACCCAGTACTTC.

The chain is built from TRBV5-6 and TRBJ2-5, with D perhaps matching TRBD1 (5 bases). The CDR3 is 15 residues long. The V end lost 4 bases, the J end lost 2 bases, and 15 bases lay between the germline ends. CDR1 and CDR2 (germline): SGHDT, YYEEEE. The CDR3 region is CASSPAAGIQETQYF. The CDR3 DNA follows: TGTGCCAGCAGCCCCGCGGCAGGGATTCAAGAGACCCAGTACTTC.

This clone turned up a few times. The rearrangement joins TRBV5-1 to TRBJ1-1, with D possibly being TRBD1 (6 bases). Per germline, CDR1 SGHRS and CDR2 YFSETQ. V shed 4 bases and J shed 3 bases, with 13 bases lying between them. The CDR3 is 14 amino acids. In DNA form, the CDR3 reads TGCGCCAGCAGCGTAGGACAGTTTGACACTGAAGCTTTCTTT. Amino acid sequence: CASSVGQFDTEAFF.

This clone was counted a single time. The rearrangement joins TRBV30 to TRBJ2-1, with no clear D. This CDR3 has 13 amino acids. V was pared by 1 base and J by 8 bases, with 12 bases between. Germline CDR1 GTSNPN, CDR2 SVGIG (reference sequence). CDR3 sequence reads: CAWSAYSIDEQFF. The CDR3 DNA is TGTGCCTGGAGTGCCTACAGTATCGATGAGCAGTTCTTC.

This rearrangement joins TRBV19 to TRBJ2-7, with D perhaps TRBD1 (6 bases). Trimming stripped 4 bases from V and 3 bases from J, with 16 bases between. Germline loops: CDR1 LNHDA, CDR2 SQIVND (reference sequence). This CDR3 is built from 15 residues. The CDR3 coding sequence is TGTGCCAGTAGTAGCCAGGGACAATCCGTCTACGAGCAGTACTTC. Residues: CASSSQGQSVYEQYF.

In this sample, this clone turned up once. V is TRBV2 and J is TRBJ1-1; no clear D gene. This CDR3 region has 13 residues. Germline loops: CDR1 SNHLY, CDR2 FYNNEI. V lost 7 bases to trimming and J lost 3 bases, with 12 bases between them. CDR3 sequence (DNA): TGTGCCAGCACCCGATGGCAGGACACTGAAGCTTTCTTT. Translating it yields CASTRWQDTEAFF.